The TCR beta chain described here comes from a study of cytomegalovirus exposure and HLA in healthy donors. This CDR3 has 14 residues. Germline loops: CDR1 SGHRS, CDR2 YFSETQ. J gave up 4 bases and V 7 bases, and 7 bases lay outside the gene matches. Regarding the study as a whole: In presence/absence analyses, roughly uniform sequencing depth across donors was assumed. It was fewer than 200 TCR beta chains that were listed as cytomegalovirus-associated. Per a later analysis, about 18,000 TCR beta sequences showed association with HLA alleles at 0.05 false discovery rate.

The PCR used 60 Vbeta and 13 Jbeta primers. Only in-frame clones appear in the TCRdb table, and some are missing; sequencing was by immunoSEQ multiplex PCR. The sample comprises around 140,000 clones, about 74% of which are singletons, and 0.94% rests with the top ten. Details on this clone: Its target is unknown.

The sequence was obtained from a woman aged 55-70 years in good health and CMV-seronegative. The V and J genes are TRBV5-1 and TRBJ1-4, with 7 bases fitting TRBD1. Sequenced: PBMCs. CDR3: CASCMGTDNEKLFF. The CDR3 bases are TGCGCCAGCTGCATGGGGACAGATAATGAAAAACTGTTTTTT.